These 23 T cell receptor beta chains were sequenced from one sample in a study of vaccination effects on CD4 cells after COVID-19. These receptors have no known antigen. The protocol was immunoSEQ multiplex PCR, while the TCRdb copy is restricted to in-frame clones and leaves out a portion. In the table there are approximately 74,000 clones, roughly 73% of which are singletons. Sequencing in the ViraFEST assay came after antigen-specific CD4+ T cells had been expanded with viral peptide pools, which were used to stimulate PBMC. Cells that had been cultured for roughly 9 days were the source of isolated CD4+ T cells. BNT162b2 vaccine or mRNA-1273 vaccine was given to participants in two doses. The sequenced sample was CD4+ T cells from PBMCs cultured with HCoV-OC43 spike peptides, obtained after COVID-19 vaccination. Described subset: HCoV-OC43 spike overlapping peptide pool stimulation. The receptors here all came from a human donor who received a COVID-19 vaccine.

CDR3 nucleotide sequence: TGTGCCAGTAGCGTCAAAGTCGGGGGAGGAAACACCATATATTTT. Its protein product is CASSVKVGGGNTIYF. V gene TRBV19 combines with J gene TRBJ1-3; tentative D call: TRBD1 (5 bases). This CDR3 region has 15 residues. CDR1 and CDR2 from the germline V gene are LNHDA and SQIVND (reference sequence). Trimming left V 6 bases short and J 4 bases short, with 16 bases between.

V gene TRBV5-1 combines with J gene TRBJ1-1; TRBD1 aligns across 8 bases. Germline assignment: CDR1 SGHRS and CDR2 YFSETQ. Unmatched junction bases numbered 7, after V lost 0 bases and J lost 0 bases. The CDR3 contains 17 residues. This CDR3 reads CASSLGGRGPVNTEAFF. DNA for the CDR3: TGCGCCAGCAGCTTGGGGGGCAGGGGGCCCGTGAACACTGAAGCTTTCTTT.

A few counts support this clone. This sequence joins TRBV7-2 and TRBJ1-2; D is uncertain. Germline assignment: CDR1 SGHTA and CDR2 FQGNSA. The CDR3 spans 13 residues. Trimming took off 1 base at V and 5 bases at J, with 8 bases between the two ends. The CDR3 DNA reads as TGTGCCAGCAGCTTAGTGTCAGGATATGGCTACACCTTC. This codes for CASSLVSGYGYTF.

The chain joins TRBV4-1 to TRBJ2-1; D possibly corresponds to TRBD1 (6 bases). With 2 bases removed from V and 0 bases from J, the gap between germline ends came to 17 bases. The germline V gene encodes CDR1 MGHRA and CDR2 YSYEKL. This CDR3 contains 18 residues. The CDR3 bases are TGCGCCAGCAGCCAACATTCGGCAGGGGCGGGCTCCTACAATGAGCAGTTCTTC. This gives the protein CASSQHSAGAGSYNEQFF.

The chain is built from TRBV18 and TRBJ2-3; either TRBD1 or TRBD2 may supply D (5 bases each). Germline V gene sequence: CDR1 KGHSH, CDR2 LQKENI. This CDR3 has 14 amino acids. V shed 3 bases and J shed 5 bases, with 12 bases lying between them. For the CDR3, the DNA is TGTGCCAGCTCACCGGGACCACCTAAAGATACGCAGTATTTT. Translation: CASSPGPPKDTQYF.

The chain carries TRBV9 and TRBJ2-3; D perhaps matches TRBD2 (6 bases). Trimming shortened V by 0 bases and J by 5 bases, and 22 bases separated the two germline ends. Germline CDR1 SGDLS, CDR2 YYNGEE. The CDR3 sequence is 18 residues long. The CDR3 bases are TGTGCCAGCAGCGTAGCCTCCTTTGTACCGGGGGTGGGAGATACGCAGTATTTT. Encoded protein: CASSVASFVPGVGDTQYF.

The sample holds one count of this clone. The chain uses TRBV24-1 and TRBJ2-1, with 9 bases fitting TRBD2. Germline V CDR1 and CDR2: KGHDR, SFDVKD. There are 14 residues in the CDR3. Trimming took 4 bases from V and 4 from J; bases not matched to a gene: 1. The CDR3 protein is CATSERGGYNEQFF. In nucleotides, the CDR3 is TGTGCCACCAGTGAGCGGGGGGGGTACAATGAGCAGTTCTTC.

CDR3 protein: CASSLGPGQNEKLFF. Here the CDR3 DNA reads TGCGCCAGCAGCTTGGGTCCGGGACAGAATGAAAAACTGTTTTTT. This chain connects TRBV5-1 to TRBJ1-4, with 7 bases identical to TRBD1. Per germline, CDR1 SGHRS and CDR2 YFSETQ. V shed 0 bases, J shed 5 bases, and the junction held 4 bases outside the gene matches. This CDR3 comprises 15 residues.

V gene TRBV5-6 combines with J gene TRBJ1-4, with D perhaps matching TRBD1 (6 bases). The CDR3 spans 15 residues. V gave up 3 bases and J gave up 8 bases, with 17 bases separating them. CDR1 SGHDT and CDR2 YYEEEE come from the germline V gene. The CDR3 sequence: CASSSVAGGGEKLFF. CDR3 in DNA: TGTGCCAGCAGCTCGGTAGCTGGGGGCGGGGAAAAACTGTTTTTT.

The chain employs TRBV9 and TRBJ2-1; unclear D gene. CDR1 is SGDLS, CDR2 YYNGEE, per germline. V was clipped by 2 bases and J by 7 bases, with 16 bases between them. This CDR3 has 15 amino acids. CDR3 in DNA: TGTGCCAGCAGCGTCGCCCCTGACGCGAAAAATGAGCAGTTCTTC. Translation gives CASSVAPDAKNEQFF.

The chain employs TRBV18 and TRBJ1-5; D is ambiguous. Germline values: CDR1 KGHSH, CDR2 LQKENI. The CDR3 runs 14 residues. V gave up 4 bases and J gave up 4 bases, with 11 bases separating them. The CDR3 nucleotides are TGTGCCAGCTCACGGTCTGGAGATAATCAGCCCCAGCATTTT. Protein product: CASSRSGDNQPQHF.

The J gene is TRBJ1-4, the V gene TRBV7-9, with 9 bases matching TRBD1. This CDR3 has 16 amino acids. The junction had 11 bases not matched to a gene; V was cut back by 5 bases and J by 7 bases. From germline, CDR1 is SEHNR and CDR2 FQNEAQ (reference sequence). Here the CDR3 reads CASSRILGQGREKLFF. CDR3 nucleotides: TGTGCCAGCAGCCGTATCCTGGGACAGGGTCGTGAAAAACTGTTTTTT.

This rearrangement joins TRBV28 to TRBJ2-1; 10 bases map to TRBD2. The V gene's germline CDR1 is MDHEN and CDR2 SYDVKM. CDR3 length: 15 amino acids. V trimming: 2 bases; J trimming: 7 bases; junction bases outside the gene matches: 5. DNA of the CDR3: TGTGCCAGCAGTTTACTCAGCGGGGGGGCAAATGAGCAGTTCTTC. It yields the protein CASSLLSGGANEQFF.

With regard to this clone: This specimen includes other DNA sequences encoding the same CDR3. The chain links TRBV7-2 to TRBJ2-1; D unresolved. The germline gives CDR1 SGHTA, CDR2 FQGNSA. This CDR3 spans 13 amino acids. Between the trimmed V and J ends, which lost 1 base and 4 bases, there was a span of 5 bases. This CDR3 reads CASSLVGYNEQFF. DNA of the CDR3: TGTGCCAGCAGCTTAGTTGGGTACAATGAGCAGTTCTTC.

Here the CDR3 DNA reads TGTGCCAGCTCATCTGGACAGGGGAGCACTGAAGCTTTCTTT. It yields the protein CASSSGQGSTEAFF. The chain links TRBV18 to TRBJ1-1; 9 positions match TRBD1. The CDR3 is 14 amino acids. The germline CDR1 and CDR2 sequences are KGHSH and LQKENI. V gave up 5 bases and J gave up 4 bases; unmatched junction bases: 5.

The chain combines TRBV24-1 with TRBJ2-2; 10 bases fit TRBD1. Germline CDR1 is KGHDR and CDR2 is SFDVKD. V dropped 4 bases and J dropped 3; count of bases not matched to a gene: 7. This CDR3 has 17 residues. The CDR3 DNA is TGTGCCACCAGTGACCCGACCGGGACAGGGGACACCGGGGAGCTGTTTTTT. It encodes CATSDPTGTGDTGELFF.

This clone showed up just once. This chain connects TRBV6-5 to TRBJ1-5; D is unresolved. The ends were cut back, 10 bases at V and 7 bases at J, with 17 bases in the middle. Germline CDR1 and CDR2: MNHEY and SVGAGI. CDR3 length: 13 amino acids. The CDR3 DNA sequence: TGTGCCACTACGGACGGGGTAGGGCAGCCCCAGCATTTT. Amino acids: CATTDGVGQPQHF.

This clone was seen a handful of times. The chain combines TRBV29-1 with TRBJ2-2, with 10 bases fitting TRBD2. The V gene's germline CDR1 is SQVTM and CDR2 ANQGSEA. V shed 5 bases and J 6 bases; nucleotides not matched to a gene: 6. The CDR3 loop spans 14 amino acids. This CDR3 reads CSVSSGTSAGELFF. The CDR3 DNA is TGCAGCGTTAGTTCCGGGACTAGCGCCGGGGAGCTGTTTTTT.

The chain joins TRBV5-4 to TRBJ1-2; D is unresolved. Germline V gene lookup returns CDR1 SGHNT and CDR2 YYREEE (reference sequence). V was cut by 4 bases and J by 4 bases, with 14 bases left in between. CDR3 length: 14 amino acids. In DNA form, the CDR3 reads TGTGCCAGCAGCAACGGGCCTCGTGGCTATGGCTACACCTTC. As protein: CASSNGPRGYGYTF. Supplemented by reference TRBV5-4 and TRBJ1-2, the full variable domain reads ETGVTQSPTHLIKTRGQQVTLRCSSQSGHNTVSWYQQALGQGPQFIFQYYREEENGRGNFPPRFSGLQFPNYSSELNVNALELDDSALYLCASSNGPRGYGYTFGSGTRLTVV.

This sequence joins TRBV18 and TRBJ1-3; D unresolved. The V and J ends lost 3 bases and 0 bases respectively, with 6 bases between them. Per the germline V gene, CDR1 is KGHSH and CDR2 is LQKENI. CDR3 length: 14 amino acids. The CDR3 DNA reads TGTGCCAGCTCACCGGACGGCTCTGGAAACACCATATATTTT. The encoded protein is CASSPDGSGNTIYF.

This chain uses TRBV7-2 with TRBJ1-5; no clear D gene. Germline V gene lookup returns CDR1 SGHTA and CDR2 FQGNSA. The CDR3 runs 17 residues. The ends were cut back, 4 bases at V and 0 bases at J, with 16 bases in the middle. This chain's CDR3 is CASSSQTQTVSNQPQHF. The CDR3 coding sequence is TGTGCCAGCAGCTCTCAAACACAGACGGTTAGCAATCAGCCCCAGCATTTT.

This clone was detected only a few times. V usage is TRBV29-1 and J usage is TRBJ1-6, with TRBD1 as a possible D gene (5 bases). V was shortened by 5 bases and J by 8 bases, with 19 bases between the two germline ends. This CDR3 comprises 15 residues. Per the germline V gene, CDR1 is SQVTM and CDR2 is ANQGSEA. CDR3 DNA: TGCAGCGTTACGGAAACAACAGGAGCAGATTCACCCCTCCACTTT. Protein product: CSVTETTGADSPLHF. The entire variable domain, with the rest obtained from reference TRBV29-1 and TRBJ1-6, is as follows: SAVISQKPSRDICQRGTSLTIQCQVDSQVTMMFWYRQQPGQSLTLIATANQGSEATYESGFVIDKFPISRPNLTFSTLTVSNMSPEDSSIYLCSVTETTGADSPLHFGNGTRLTVT.

Written as DNA, the CDR3 is TGTGCCAGCAGCTCCCTTTCCGTTGATACGCAGTATTTT. Its protein is CASSSLSVDTQYF. V is TRBV7-3 and J is TRBJ2-3; no definite D call. Germline-derived CDR1 and CDR2 are SGHTA and FQGTGA. This CDR3 has 13 residues. The V end lost 4 bases, the J end lost 6 bases, and 11 bases lay between the germline ends.